This T cell receptor (beta chain) emerged from a study of CD8+CD57+ T cells in acquired aplastic anemia. Genomic DNA served as template for TCR beta VDJ and CDR3 profiling. MiXCR was run by TCRdb on the reads, yielding one entry per CDR3 protein. The sample records 150,000 to 200,000 distinct CDR3 sequences, 40% to 55% being singletons. Notes on the study in general: Overlapping CD8+ CDR3 repertoires of patients and controls contained 25 to 35 shared sequences.

This clonotype came up many times. Its target is not known. V shed 4 bases and J 4 bases; nucleotides not matched to a gene: 3. Germline loops: CDR1 LGHDT, CDR2 YNNKEL (reference sequence). The CDR3 has 14 amino acids. Patients included in sequencing had previously demonstrated CD8+CD57+ cell expansion by flow cytometry. All patients had severe acquired aplastic anemia. This rearrangement joins TRBV3-1 to TRBJ1-1, with 10 nucleotides matching TRBD1. The source material was sorted CD4+, CD8+, or CD8+CD57+ T cells (not recorded which) from PBMCs. The clonotype was recovered from a human donor with aplastic anemia. CDR3 loop: CASSLRDRGTEAFF. The CDR3, as DNA: TGTGCCAGCAGCCTCCGGGACAGGGGCACTGAAGCTTTCTTT.